Given below is one T cell receptor beta chain in context. The germline gives CDR1 GTSNPN, CDR2 SVGIG (reference sequence). V shed 2 bases, J shed 1 base, and the junction held 3 bases outside the gene matches. The CDR3 runs 14 residues. Time point specified: baseline, week 1 (first vaccination visit). Treatment reported: pre-vaccination baseline after standard-of-care therapy. Each tumor in the donors was a new WHO grade 3 or 4 astrocytoma, IDH1-mutant and ATRX-lost. This sample is drawn from a study of a mutant IDH1 vaccine in newly diagnosed glioma. Study at large: Treated individuals were approximately 60% male and about 40% female, averaging roughly 44 years of age. Before enrollment, patients got radiotherapy alone, temozolomide alone, or mostly the combination.

The data were produced by immunoSEQ multiplex PCR, yet TCRdb's version contains in-frame clones alone and is incomplete. The table shows about 59,000 clones, with approximately 91% occurring only once. Material: PBMCs, obtained from a glioma patient treated with radiotherapy, temozolomide or both. The chain recombines TRBV30 with TRBJ2-3, with TRBD1 matching over 7 bases. The clonotype was recovered from a man in his fifties or sixties with glioma. The CDR3 reads CAWSPTGGTDTQYF. CDR3 sequence (DNA): TGTGCCTGGAGTCCAACAGGGGGCACAGATACGCAGTATTTT. The whole variable domain, remainder taken from reference TRBV30 and TRBJ2-3, is SQTIHQWPATLVQPVGSPLSLECTVEGTSNPNLYWYRQAAGRGLQLLFYSVGIGQISSEVPQNLSASRPQDRQFILSSKKLLLSDSGFYLCAWSPTGGTDTQYFGPGTRLTVL.